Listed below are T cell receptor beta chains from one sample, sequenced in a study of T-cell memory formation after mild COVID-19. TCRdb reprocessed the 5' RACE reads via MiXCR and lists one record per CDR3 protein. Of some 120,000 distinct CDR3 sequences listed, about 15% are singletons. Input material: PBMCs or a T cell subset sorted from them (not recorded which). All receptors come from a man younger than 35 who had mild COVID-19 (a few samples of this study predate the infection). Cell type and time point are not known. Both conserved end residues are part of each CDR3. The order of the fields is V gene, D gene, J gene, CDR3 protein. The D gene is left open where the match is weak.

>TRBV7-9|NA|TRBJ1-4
CASSQGDVGRSEKLFF
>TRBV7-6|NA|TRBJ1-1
CASSSLKRGNTEAFF
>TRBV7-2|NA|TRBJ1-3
CASSLVGDSGNTIYF
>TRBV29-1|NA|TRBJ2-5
CVGGRETQYF
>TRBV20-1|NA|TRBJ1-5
CSARTPSDNQPQHF
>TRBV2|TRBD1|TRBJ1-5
CASSRGQGHQPQHF
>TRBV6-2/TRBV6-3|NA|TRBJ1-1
CASSFGERTEAFF
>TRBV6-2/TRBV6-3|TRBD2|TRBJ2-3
CASSTTGGGFKDTQYF
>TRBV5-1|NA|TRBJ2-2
CASSLVLDPGELFF
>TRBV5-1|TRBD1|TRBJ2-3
CASSWPTGLNVDTQYF
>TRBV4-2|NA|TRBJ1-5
CASSQGEGSGNQPQHF
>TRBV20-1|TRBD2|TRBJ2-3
CSARLAAGGQDTQYF
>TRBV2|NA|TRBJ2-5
CASSVSGVGETQYF
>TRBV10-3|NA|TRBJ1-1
CATIQGGLNTEAFF
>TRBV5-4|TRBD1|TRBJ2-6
CASSVGTALSGANVLTF
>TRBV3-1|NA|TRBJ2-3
CASSQGRRTDTQYF
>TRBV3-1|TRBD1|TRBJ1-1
CASSRNEQDRGGEAFF
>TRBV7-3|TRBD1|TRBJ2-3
CASSRDRGDTQYF
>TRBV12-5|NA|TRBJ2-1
CASGLAPGPGVNEQFF
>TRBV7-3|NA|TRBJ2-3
CASSKAGGRGDTQYF
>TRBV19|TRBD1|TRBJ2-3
CASVGQGTSTDTQYF
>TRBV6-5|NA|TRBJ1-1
CASSYSINVPPRRGLNTEAFF
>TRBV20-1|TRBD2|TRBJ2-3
CSAEAGASDTQYF
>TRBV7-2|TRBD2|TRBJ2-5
CASSLESGLGRAQYF
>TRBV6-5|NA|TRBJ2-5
CASRGTQETQYF
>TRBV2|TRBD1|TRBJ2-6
CASSELGQGSSGANVLTF
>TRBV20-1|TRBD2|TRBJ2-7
CSAGLAGDSYEQYF
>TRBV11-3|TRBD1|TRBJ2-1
CASSGQGRRGEQFF
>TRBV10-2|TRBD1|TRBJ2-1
CASRDRGSYNEQFF
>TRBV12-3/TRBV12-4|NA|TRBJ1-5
CASSLRGGQQPQHF